The next 28 T cell receptor beta chains were all read from a single sample in a study of blood T cell repertoires in COVID-19. Clones were read by immunoSEQ multiplex PCR, and TCRdb kept only the in-frame ones, dropping some. The sample holds about 160,000 clones, more than 90% seen once. Sequenced material: peripheral blood. The source is a man aged 60-69 years with active or convalescent COVID-19.

The gene calls are TRBV9 and TRBJ2-7; 9 nucleotides align to TRBD2. V lost 0 bases and J lost 4; bases outside the gene matches: 2. This CDR3 contains 14 residues. In germline, CDR1 is SGDLS, CDR2 YYNGEE. This CDR3 reads CASSVVAGGYEQYF. Here the CDR3 DNA reads TGTGCCAGCAGCGTAGTCGCGGGAGGGTACGAGCAGTACTTC.

This chain connects TRBV6-1 to TRBJ2-7; TRBD1 matches at 10 bases. Germline trimming cut 3 bases from V and 4 bases from J; bases unmatched to any gene: 6. CDR3 length equals 15 residues. Germline V gives CDR1 MNHNS, CDR2 SASEGT. The CDR3 DNA sequence: TGTGCCAGCAGTGACCAGGGGACAGGGGCATACGAGCAGTACTTC. Its translation: CASSDQGTGAYEQYF.

The genes are TRBV4-1 and TRBJ2-4; maybe TRBD2 (5 bases). V gave up 2 bases and J gave up 0 bases, with 17 bases separating them. Germline V gives CDR1 MGHRA, CDR2 YSYEKL. CDR3 length: 18 amino acids. The CDR3 DNA reads as TGCGCCAGCAGCCAACCCGTTATAGGACTTCTAGCCAAAAACATTCAGTACTTC. This translates into CASSQPVIGLLAKNIQYF.

V gene TRBV4-2 combines with J gene TRBJ2-3; D may be TRBD1 (5 bases). This CDR3 has 13 amino acids. In germline, CDR1 is LGHNA, CDR2 YNFKEQ. V was shortened by 2 bases and J by 5 bases, with 8 bases between the two germline ends. Written as DNA, the CDR3 is TGTGCCAGCAGCCAATTCGACAGAGATACGCAGTATTTT. Amino acids: CASSQFDRDTQYF.

The rearrangement links TRBV7-9 to TRBJ2-1, with 9 bases matching TRBD1. Per the germline V gene, CDR1 is SEHNR and CDR2 is FQNEAQ (reference sequence). This CDR3 has 16 residues. The V segment lost 5 bases and the J segment 1 base; nucleotides outside the gene matches: 6. CDR3 region: CASSRAGTGSYNEQFF. CDR3 bases: TGTGCCAGCAGCCGCGCCGGGACAGGGTCCTACAATGAGCAGTTCTTC.

The chain joins TRBV6-6 to TRBJ2-7; the match to TRBD1 covers 10 bases. CDR3 size: 15 residues. Germline V lookup: CDR1 MNHNY, CDR2 SVGAGI (reference sequence). Trimming at V came to 0 bases and at J to 3 bases, leaving 2 bases not matched to a gene. This CDR3 is CASSYSGQGVYEQYF. The CDR3 DNA reads TGTGCCAGCAGTTACTCTGGACAGGGGGTCTACGAGCAGTACTTC.

The chain combines TRBV14 with TRBJ2-5; D gene ambiguous. The V gene lost 0 bases and the J gene lost 5 bases, with 13 bases spanning the gap. Germline CDR1 is SGHDN and CDR2 is FVKESK. The CDR3 is 15 residues long. The CDR3 is CASSQEVAARETQYF. The CDR3 nucleotides read TGTGCCAGCAGCCAAGAAGTGGCTGCCCGCGAGACCCAGTACTTC.

The V and J genes are TRBV7-6 and TRBJ2-2; 12 nucleotides agree with TRBD1. Germline lookup yields CDR1 SGHVS and CDR2 FNYEAQ. V lost 3 bases to trimming and J lost 4 bases; unmatched junction nucleotides: 18. This CDR3 contains 21 residues. In nucleotides, the CDR3 is TGTGCCAGCAGCTTTCTCTCTCCGGGACAGGGGGCTTCTCTAAGCACCGGGGAGCTGTTTTTT. It translates to CASSFLSPGQGASLSTGELFF.

The CDR3 DNA follows: TGTGCCAGCAATAGGGCGGGACAGGGATTACGAGAGACCCAGTACTTC. Translation: CASNRAGQGLRETQYF. The V gene is TRBV27, the J gene TRBJ2-5, with 9 nucleotides matching TRBD1. J gave up 4 bases and V 7 bases, and 13 bases lay outside the gene matches. The CDR3 runs 16 residues. Germline-derived CDR1 and CDR2 are MNHEY and SMNVEV (reference sequence).

The chain is built from TRBV11-1 and TRBJ1-5; tentatively, D is TRBD1 (5 bases). CDR3 size: 13 residues. The germline gives CDR1 SGHAT, CDR2 FQDESV (reference sequence). Between the trimmed V and J ends, which lost 4 bases and 4 bases, there was a span of 8 bases. For the CDR3, the DNA is TGTGCCAGCAGCTCACAGGAGAATCAGCCCCAGCATTTT. This encodes CASSSQENQPQHF.

The rearrangement links TRBV6-5 to TRBJ2-4; 7 nucleotides line up with TRBD1. V trimming: 4 bases; J trimming: 8 bases; junction bases outside the gene matches: 8. Germline lookup yields CDR1 MNHEY and CDR2 SVGAGI. The CDR3 has 14 amino acids. The CDR3 region has the DNA TGTGCCAGCAGTTTTGGGGACAGCTTGCACATTCAGTACTTC. Translated: CASSFGDSLHIQYF.

The chain carries TRBV7-8 and TRBJ1-5; TRBD1 matches 10 bases. V shed 5 bases, J shed 0 bases, and the junction held 7 bases outside the gene matches. CDR1 and CDR2 (germline): SGHVS, FQNEAQ. The CDR3 length is 17 residues. This CDR3 is CASSLYGTGDSNQPQHF. The CDR3 nucleotides are TGTGCCAGCAGCCTGTATGGGACAGGGGATAGCAATCAGCCCCAGCATTTT.

This chain uses TRBV28 with TRBJ2-1; 8 positions agree with TRBD2. The germline V gene encodes CDR1 MDHEN and CDR2 SYDVKM. The CDR3 contains 13 residues. Trimming removed 10 bases from V and 6 bases from J; junction bases left unmatched: 8. The DNA for the CDR3 is TGTGCCATCGGGGGGGGCGCGGGCAATGAGCAGTTCTTC. It translates to CAIGGGAGNEQFF.

In its sample, this clone was seen a few times. This chain joins TRBV7-9 and TRBJ2-1, with D possibly matching TRBD2 (6 bases). From germline, CDR1 is SEHNR and CDR2 FQNEAQ (reference sequence). V was trimmed by 5 bases and J by 5 bases, leaving 13 bases between them. There are 14 residues in the CDR3. CDR3 nucleotide sequence: TGTGCCAGCAGCCCCCTTACGGGGGACAATGAGCAGTTCTTC. Translating it yields CASSPLTGDNEQFF. The variable domain in full, completed from reference TRBV7-9 and TRBJ2-1, reads DTGVSQNPRHKITKRGQNVTFRCDPISEHNRLYWYRQTLGQGPEFLTYFQNEAQLEKSRLLSDRFSAERPKGSFSTLEIQRTEQGDSAMYLCASSPLTGDNEQFFGPGTRLTVL.

This clone was counted once. The chain carries TRBV6-1 and TRBJ1-3, with a possible D match to TRBD1 (5 bases). Trimming took off 3 bases at V and 0 bases at J, with 15 bases between the two ends. The CDR3 covers 17 residues. From germline, CDR1 is MNHNS and CDR2 SASEGT. CDR3 in amino acids: CASSEALGGASGNTIYF. In DNA form, the CDR3 reads TGTGCCAGCAGTGAGGCTTTAGGAGGGGCCTCTGGAAACACCATATATTTT.

The genes are TRBV19 and TRBJ2-3; no clear D. Trimming stripped 4 bases from V and 8 bases from J, with 13 bases between. The CDR3 spans 13 residues. Germline V lookup: CDR1 LNHDA, CDR2 SQIVND (reference sequence). The CDR3 is CASSTLPTGTQYF. The CDR3 bases are TGTGCCAGTAGTACGTTACCAACCGGTACGCAGTATTTT.

The chain is built from TRBV27 and TRBJ1-1; 7 nucleotides line up with TRBD1. This CDR3 comprises 13 residues. Germline V gene data show CDR1 as MNHEY and CDR2 as SMNVEV (reference sequence). V shed 3 bases, J shed 4 bases, and the junction held 2 bases outside the gene matches. The CDR3 spells CASSFAGGTEAFF. The CDR3 DNA reads TGTGCCAGCAGTTTCGCAGGGGGCACTGAAGCTTTCTTT.

The chain uses TRBV14 and TRBJ2-7; TRBD2 aligns across 7 bases. The CDR3 covers 13 residues. The V gene end was trimmed by 4 bases and the J gene end by 6 bases; junction bases not matched to a gene: 6. The germline V gene encodes CDR1 SGHDN and CDR2 FVKESK. The CDR3 region has the DNA TGTGCCAGCAGCCCGCGGACTAGATCCGAGCAGTACTTC. Translated, it gives CASSPRTRSEQYF.

The chain combines TRBV6-2 or TRBV6-3 with TRBJ2-6; TRBD1 is a possible D gene (6 bases). The CDR3 contains 17 residues. The germline V and J ends were trimmed by 4 bases and 0 bases, with 13 bases remaining between them. Looked up from germline, CDR1 is MNHEY and CDR2 is SVGEGT. The CDR3 nucleotides read TGTGCCAGCAGTTGGAAGAAACAGGGCTCTGGGGCCAACGTCCTGACTTTC. Translating it yields CASSWKKQGSGANVLTF.

The chain has TRBV11-2 and TRBJ2-7; no reliable D call. Germline V lookup: CDR1 SGHAT, CDR2 FQNNGV. This CDR3 has 14 residues. V lost 4 bases, J lost 0 bases, and 10 bases lay in between. The CDR3, as DNA: TGTGCCAGCAGCTCTAGACTTCTCTCCTACGAGCAGTACTTC. Translated: CASSSRLLSYEQYF.

The rearrangement links TRBV15 to TRBJ1-5; D unresolved. V was shortened by 1 base and J by 4 bases, with 11 bases between the two germline ends. The CDR3 consists of 15 residues. The germline V gene encodes CDR1 LNHNV and CDR2 YYDKDF (reference sequence). CDR3 amino acids: CATSRAAGPNQPQHF. In DNA form, the CDR3 reads TGTGCCACCAGCAGAGCAGCGGGCCCTAATCAGCCCCAGCATTTT.

This sequence joins TRBV6-5 and TRBJ1-2; possible D gene TRBD1, 5 bases. V was shortened by 7 bases and J by 2 bases, with 17 bases between the two germline ends. The CDR3 is 15 amino acids. Per the germline V gene, CDR1 is MNHEY and CDR2 is SVGAGI. The CDR3 bases are TGTGCCAGCACCTTTACAGCGACAGCGAACTATGGCTACACCTTC. As protein: CASTFTATANYGYTF.

The chain joins TRBV19 to TRBJ1-3, with a tentative D call TRBD1 (6 bases). Germline-derived CDR1 and CDR2 are LNHDA and SQIVND (reference sequence). This CDR3 is 18 amino acids long. V lost 3 bases and J lost 7, with 25 bases in between. In DNA, the CDR3 is TGTGCCAGTAGTATCGGAAGAGGTGGGGGCTCATGGAGTAACACCATATATTTT. It is translated as CASSIGRGGGSWSNTIYF.

The chain carries TRBV12-3 or TRBV12-4 and TRBJ1-2; no clear D. The V and J ends lost 7 bases and 6 bases respectively, with 15 bases between them. The CDR3 totals 13 residues. CDR3 in DNA: TGTGCCAGCAAGTTGACAAATATCGATGGCTACACCTTC. Translated, it gives CASKLTNIDGYTF.

This clone was recorded once. The rearrangement uses TRBV5-1 and TRBJ1-4, with a tentative D call TRBD1 (6 bases). CDR3 length: 17 amino acids. V dropped 0 bases and J dropped 5 bases, with 17 bases sitting between them. Germline lookup yields CDR1 SGHRS and CDR2 YFSETQ. CDR3 DNA sequence: TGCGCCAGCAGCTTGGAGGTGGGGGCGATGGGAAATGAAAAACTGTTTTTT. As protein: CASSLEVGAMGNEKLFF.

V usage is TRBV3-1 (or the pseudogene TRBV3-2) and J usage is TRBJ1-1; D perhaps matches TRBD1 (6 bases). The CDR3 totals 15 residues. From germline, CDR1 is LGHDT and CDR2 YNNKEL (reference sequence). Deletions cut 4 bases from V and 1 base from J, with 13 bases between. The CDR3 here is CASSPYGGGNTEAFF. CDR3 coding DNA: TGTGCCAGCAGCCCCTATGGGGGCGGGAACACTGAAGCTTTCTTT.

The rearrangement links TRBV9 to TRBJ1-2, with 12 bases matching TRBD1. The germline V gene encodes CDR1 SGDLS and CDR2 YYNGEE. The length of the CDR3 is 14 residues. V lost 2 bases, J lost 8 bases, and 4 bases stayed unmatched. CDR3 in DNA: TGTGCCAGCAGCGTGGGACAGGGGGCGGGCGGCTACACCTTC. Translated, it gives CASSVGQGAGGYTF.

This chain connects TRBV6-4 to TRBJ1-1, with no clear D. Looked up from germline, CDR1 is MRHNA and CDR2 is SNTAGT. The V end lost 3 bases, the J end lost 5 bases, and 10 bases lay between the germline ends. CDR3 length: 13 residues. CDR3 bases: TGTGCCAGCAGTGAAGTAGGAGGGACTGAAGCTTTCTTT. Translated: CASSEVGGTEAFF.